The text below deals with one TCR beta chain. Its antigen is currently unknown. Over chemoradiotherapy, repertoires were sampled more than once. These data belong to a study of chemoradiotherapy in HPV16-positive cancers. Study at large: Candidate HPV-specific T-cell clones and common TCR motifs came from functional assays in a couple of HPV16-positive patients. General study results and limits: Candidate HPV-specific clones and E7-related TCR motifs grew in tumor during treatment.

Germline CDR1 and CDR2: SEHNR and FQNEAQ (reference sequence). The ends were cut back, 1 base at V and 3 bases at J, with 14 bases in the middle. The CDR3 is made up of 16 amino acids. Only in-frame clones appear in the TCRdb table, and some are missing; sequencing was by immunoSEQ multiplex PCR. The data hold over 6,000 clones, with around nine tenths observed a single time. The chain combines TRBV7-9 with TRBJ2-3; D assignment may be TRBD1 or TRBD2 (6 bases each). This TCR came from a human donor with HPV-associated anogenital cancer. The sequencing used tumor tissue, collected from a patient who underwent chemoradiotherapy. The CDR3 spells CASSLDAGGPTDTQYF. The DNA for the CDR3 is TGTGCCAGCAGCTTAGACGCTGGGGGGCCGACAGATACGCAGTATTTT.